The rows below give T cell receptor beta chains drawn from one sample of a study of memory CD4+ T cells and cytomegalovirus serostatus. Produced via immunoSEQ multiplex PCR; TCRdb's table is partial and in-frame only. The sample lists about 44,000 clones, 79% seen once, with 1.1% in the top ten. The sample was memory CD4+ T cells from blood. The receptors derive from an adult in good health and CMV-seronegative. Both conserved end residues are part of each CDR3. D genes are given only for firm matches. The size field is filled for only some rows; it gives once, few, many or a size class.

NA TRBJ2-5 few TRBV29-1 TGCAGCGTCGCTCAGGGACAAGAGACCCAGTACTTC CSVAQGQETQYF
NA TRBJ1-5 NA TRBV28 TGTGCCAGCACCGTAGGTCTTCAGCCCCAGCATTTT CASTVGLQPQHF
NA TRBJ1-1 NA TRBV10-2 TGCGCCAGCAGTGAGACCGGGTTCGCTGAAGCTTTCTTT CASSETGFAEAFF
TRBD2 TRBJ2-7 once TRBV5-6 TGTGCCAGCAGCTTCGGGACTAGATTAGAGCAGTACTTC CASSFGTRLEQYF
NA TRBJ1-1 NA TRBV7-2 TGTGCCAGCAGCTTAGTCCTGAACACTGAAGCTTTCTTT CASSLVLNTEAFF
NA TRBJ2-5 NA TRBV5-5 TGTGCCAGCAGCTTTACAGGGTCCGCAGACCAAGAGACCCAGTACTTC CASSFTGSADQETQYF
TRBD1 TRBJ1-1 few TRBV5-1 TGCGCCAGCAGCTTGGCAGGGGGGATATCTGAAGCTTTCTTT CASSLAGGISEAFF
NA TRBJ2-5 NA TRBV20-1 TGCAGTGCTCCAGCAGGGGAGACCCAGTACTTC CSAPAGETQYF
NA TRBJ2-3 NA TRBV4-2 TGTGCCAGCAGCCAAGAAACGAGGGGCCCAGATACGCAGTATTTT CASSQETRGPDTQYF
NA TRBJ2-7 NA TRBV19 TGTGCCAGTAGTATTGGAAGGAGGGGGGAGCAGTACTTC CASSIGRRGEQYF
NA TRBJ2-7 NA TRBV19 TGTGCCAGTTCGCGGGGCCTGGAGGTCCACGAGCAGTACTTC CASSRGLEVHEQYF
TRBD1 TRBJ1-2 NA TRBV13 TGTGCCAGCAGCCGGGGACAGGGGGCTGATGGCTACACCTTC CASSRGQGADGYTF
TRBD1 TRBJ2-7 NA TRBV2 TGTGCCAGCAGTGAAGTGACAGGGGTGGAGGAGCAGTACTTC CASSEVTGVEEQYF
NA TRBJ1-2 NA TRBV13 TGTGCCAGCAGCTTACTAGGAAGAAGTAACTATGGCTACACCTTC CASSLLGRSNYGYTF
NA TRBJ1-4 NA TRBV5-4 TGTGCCAGCAGCTTGGCTTCAGGGGCTGGGGAAAAACTGTTTTTT CASSLASGAGEKLFF
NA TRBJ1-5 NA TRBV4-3 TGCGCCAGCAGCCAAGATAAGGGCAATCAGCCCCAGCATTTT CASSQDKGNQPQHF
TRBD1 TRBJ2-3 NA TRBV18 TGTGCCAGCTCACCGAACCCAGGGGGCCGAACAGATACGCAGTATTTT CASSPNPGGRTDTQYF
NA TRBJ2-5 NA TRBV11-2 TGTGCCAGCAGCTTAGATCAAGCGGGAGAGACCCAGTACTTC CASSLDQAGETQYF
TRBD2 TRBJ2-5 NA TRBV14 TGTGCCAGCAGCCAAGCCCTACTAGCGGGAGTAGAGACCCAGTACTTC CASSQALLAGVETQYF
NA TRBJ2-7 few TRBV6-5 TGTGCCAGCAGTTCGGACAGCTCCTACGAGCAGTACTTC CASSSDSSYEQYF
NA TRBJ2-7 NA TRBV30 TGTGCCTGGAGTAAGGCCTACGAGCAGTACTTC CAWSKAYEQYF
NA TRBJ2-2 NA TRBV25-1 TGTGCCAGCAGTCCGTCCACGACGAACACCGGGGAGCTGTTTTTT CASSPSTTNTGELFF
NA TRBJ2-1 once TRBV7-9 TGTGCCAGCAGCACCCGGGAGACCTACAATGAGCAGTTCTTC CASSTRETYNEQFF
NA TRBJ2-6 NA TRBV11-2 TGTGCCAGCAGCTTAGATCGGCCGCCCTCTGGGGCCAACGTCCTGACTTTC CASSLDRPPSGANVLTF
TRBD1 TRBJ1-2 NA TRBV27 TGTGCCAGCAGACCGACAGGGGGGTTCGGCTACACCTTC CASRPTGGFGYTF
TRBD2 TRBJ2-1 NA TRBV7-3 TGTGCCAGCAGCTTAGGTAGCGGGGCGACGAATGAGCAGTTCTTC CASSLGSGATNEQFF
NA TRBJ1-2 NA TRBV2 TGTGCCAGCAGTGAGTGGGGGAGCTACACCTTC CASSEWGSYTF
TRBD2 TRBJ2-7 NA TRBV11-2 TGTGCCAGCAGCCTGATCCCCGGTACTAGCGGGACCTACGAGCAGTACTTC CASSLIPGTSGTYEQYF
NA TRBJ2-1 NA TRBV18 TGTGCCAGCTCACCAATACTGAGCCACAATGAGCAGTTCTTC CASSPILSHNEQFF
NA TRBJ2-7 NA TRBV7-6 TGTGCCAGCAGCTTATTCCCGGAGTCTACCTACGAGCAGTACTTC CASSLFPESTYEQYF
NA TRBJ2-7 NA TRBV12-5 TGTGCTAGTGGTTCATCAAGGGACCCATCCTACGAGCAGTACTTC CASGSSRDPSYEQYF
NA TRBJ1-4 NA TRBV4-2 TGTGCCAGCAGCCAAGAGTTTACAGGGCAGAATGAAAAACTGTTTTTT CASSQEFTGQNEKLFF
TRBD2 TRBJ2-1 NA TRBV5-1 TGCGCCAGCAGCGCAAGCGGGAGGGCCGATGAGCAGTTCTTC CASSASGRADEQFF
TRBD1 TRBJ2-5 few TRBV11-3 TGTGCCAGCAGCTCCGGTAGACAGGGGAGATTGGAGACCCAGTACTTC CASSSGRQGRLETQYF
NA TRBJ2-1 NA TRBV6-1 TGTGCCAGCAGTCCCCGGATTAGTTCTAGCAATGAGCAGTTCTTC CASSPRISSSNEQFF
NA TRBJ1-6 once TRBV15 TGTGCCACCAGCAGGCAGATGGGTTCACCCCTCCACTTT CATSRQMGSPLHF
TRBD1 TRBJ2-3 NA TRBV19 TGTGCCAGCAGGACAGGGGGCTTCGCAGATACGCAGTATTTT CASRTGGFADTQYF
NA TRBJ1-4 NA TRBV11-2 TGTGCCAGCAGCTTAGGAACACCTGAAAAACTGTTTTTT CASSLGTPEKLFF
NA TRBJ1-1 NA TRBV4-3 TGCGCCAGCAGCCAAGATCTTGGGGGGGGAGCTTTCTTT CASSQDLGGGAFF
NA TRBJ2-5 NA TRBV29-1 TGCAGCGTTGCAGAGCCCCAAGAGACCCAGTACTTC CSVAEPQETQYF
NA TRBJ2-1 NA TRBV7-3 TGTGCCAGCAGCTCAGGGATGGGTGAGCAGTTCTTC CASSSGMGEQFF
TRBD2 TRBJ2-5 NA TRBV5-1 TGCGCCAGCAGCTCGGGACTAGCGGTGAATCAAGAGACCCAGTACTTC CASSSGLAVNQETQYF
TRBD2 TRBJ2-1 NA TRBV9 TGTGCCAGCAGCAAACTAGCGGGAGGTTGGGATGAGCAGTTCTTC CASSKLAGGWDEQFF
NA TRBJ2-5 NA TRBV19 TGTGCCAGTAGGAAGGAGGGCTTGGGGCAAGAGACCCAGTACTTC CASRKEGLGQETQYF
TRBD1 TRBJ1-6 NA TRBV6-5 TGTGCCAGCTCCGACAGGGGCAATTCACCCCTCCACTTT CASSDRGNSPLHF
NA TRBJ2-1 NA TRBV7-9 TGTGCCAGCACCTCCCCCCGACAGGCGAGTAACTACAATGAGCAGTTCTTC CASTSPRQASNYNEQFF
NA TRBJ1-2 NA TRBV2 TGTGCCAGCAGGCAGGGTGGAGATGGCTACACCTTC CASRQGGDGYTF
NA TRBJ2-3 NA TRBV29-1 TGCAGCGTTGAGGGGGACTCCCCAGATACGCAGTATTTT CSVEGDSPDTQYF
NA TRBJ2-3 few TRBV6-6 TGTGCCAGCGCAGGGTTGATCACAGATACGCAGTATTTT CASAGLITDTQYF
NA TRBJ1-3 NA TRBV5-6 TGTGCCAGCAGCCCTAGACCCGTCTCTGGAAACACCATATATTTT CASSPRPVSGNTIYF
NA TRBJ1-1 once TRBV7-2 TGTGCCAGCAGCTTAGCGCGGGTCACTGAAGCTTTCTTT CASSLARVTEAFF
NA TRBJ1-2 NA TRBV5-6 TGTGCCAGCAGCGTCGACAGATATGGCTACACCTTC CASSVDRYGYTF
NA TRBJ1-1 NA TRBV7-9 TGTGCCAGCAGCTTAGGTCCGGGGCCTGTAGCTTTCTTT CASSLGPGPVAFF
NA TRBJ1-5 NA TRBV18 TGTGCCAGCTCACCAACAGGCAATCAGCCCCAGCATTTT CASSPTGNQPQHF